Following are 9 T cell receptor beta chains from one sample sequenced in a study of T cell changes during pregnancy in multiple sclerosis. Generated by immunoSEQ multiplex PCR, the TCRdb table keeps only in-frame clones and is missing some. The table has fewer than 110,000 clones, approximately 92% seen once; the top ten hold around 3.2%. This specimen was peripheral blood, taken in the second trimester of pregnancy. The source of these receptors is a female donor with multiple sclerosis, enrolled in a pregnancy study.

This chain uses TRBV5-5 with TRBJ2-7; no reliable D call. The CDR3 is made up of 17 amino acids. CDR1 is SGHKS, CDR2 YYEKEE, per germline (reference sequence). V was pared by 1 base and J by 0 bases, with 17 bases between. The DNA for the CDR3 is TGTGCCAGCAGCTTGTTTCCTAGTACAATACGCTCCTACGAGCAGTACTTC. It specifies CASSLFPSTIRSYEQYF.

This clone was counted a few times. The V gene is TRBV18, the J gene TRBJ1-3; a weak D match, TRBD1 (5 bases). The CDR3 spans 14 residues. Trimming cost V 1 base and J 2 bases, with 6 bases left between them. The germline V gene has CDR1 KGHSH and CDR2 LQKENI. The CDR3: CASSPQTAGNTIYF. As DNA, the CDR3 is TGTGCCAGCTCACCACAGACAGCTGGAAACACCATATATTTT. The full variable domain, completed using reference TRBV18 and TRBJ1-3, is NAGVMQNPRHLVRRRGQEARLRCSPMKGHSHVYWYRQLPEEGLKFMVYLQKENIIDESGMPKERFSAEFPKEGPSILRIQQVVRGDSAAYFCASSPQTAGNTIYFGEGSWLTVV.

This clone was seen only a few times. CDR3 nucleotides: TGCGCCAGCAGCCAAATCCCCCAAATAACAGGGGCCGAGCAGTACTTC. This gives the protein CASSQIPQITGAEQYF. This rearrangement joins TRBV4-1 to TRBJ2-7; 7 bases align to TRBD1. Germline V CDR1 and CDR2: MGHRA, YSYEKL. The CDR3 consists of 16 residues. J gave up 6 bases and V 2 bases, and 13 bases lay outside the gene matches.

V is TRBV6-6 and J is TRBJ1-3, with D uncertain. This CDR3 region has 16 residues. Trimming shortened V by 6 bases and J by 2 bases, and 17 bases separated the two germline ends. The germline V gene has CDR1 MNHNY and CDR2 SVGAGI (reference sequence). The CDR3 spells CASSQGAGRTGNTIYF. CDR3 bases: TGTGCCAGCAGCCAAGGCGCCGGGAGGACTGGAAACACCATATATTTT.

V and J are TRBV9 and TRBJ2-1, with unresolved D. Trimming removed 4 bases at V and 7 bases at J, with 21 bases between. Per the germline V gene, CDR1 is SGDLS and CDR2 is YYNGEE. The CDR3 sequence is 16 residues long. The CDR3 region has the DNA TGTGCCAGCAGCCTCAAAGGCGGAATCGGATGGAATGAGCAGTTCTTC. As protein: CASSLKGGIGWNEQFF.

The chain links TRBV7-2 to TRBJ2-1; D may be TRBD1 (6 bases). This CDR3 contains 15 residues. Germline lookup yields CDR1 SGHTA and CDR2 FQGNSA. The V end lost 0 bases, the J end lost 3 bases, and 9 bases lay between the germline ends. CDR3 bases: TGTGCCAGCAGCTTAGCAGGGGGTTTCTACAATGAGCAGTTCTTC. Translated: CASSLAGGFYNEQFF.

The rearrangement joins TRBV7-4 to TRBJ1-2; 11 bases agree with TRBD1. Per germline, CDR1 SGHVT and CDR2 SQSDAQ. The CDR3 length is 17 residues. V trimming: 4 bases; J trimming: 7 bases; junction bases outside the gene matches: 14. This CDR3 reads CASSSIRTGGGSLGYTF. The CDR3 DNA reads as TGTGCCAGCAGCTCCATACGGACAGGGGGCGGTAGTCTTGGCTACACCTTC.

The rearrangement uses TRBV28 and TRBJ1-2, with 9 nucleotides matching TRBD1. The CDR3 runs to 15 residues. Losses at the gene ends were 6 bases for V and 7 bases for J; bases not matched to a gene: 12. The germline gives CDR1 MDHEN, CDR2 SYDVKM. CDR3 in DNA: TGTGCCAGCAGATCTCATGCCGGGACAGGGAGTGGCTACACCTTC. As protein: CASRSHAGTGSGYTF.

This clone was detected only once. This sequence joins TRBV5-6 and TRBJ2-3, with a weak D call TRBD2 (5 bases). The CDR3 extends over 17 amino acids. V was cut by 2 bases and J by 0 bases, with 16 bases left in between. Looked up from germline, CDR1 is SGHDT and CDR2 is YYEEEE. The CDR3 nucleotides are TGTGCCAGCAGCTTCGGATTTGTTTGGGAGAGCACAGATACGCAGTATTTT. Translating gives CASSFGFVWESTDTQYF. The full variable domain, its missing parts supplied by reference TRBV5-6 and TRBJ2-3, is DAGVTQSPTHLIKTRGQQVTLRCSPKSGHDTVSWYQQALGQGPQFIFQYYEEEERQRGNFPDRFSGHQFPNYSSELNVNALLLGDSALYLCASSFGFVWESTDTQYFGPGTRLTVL.